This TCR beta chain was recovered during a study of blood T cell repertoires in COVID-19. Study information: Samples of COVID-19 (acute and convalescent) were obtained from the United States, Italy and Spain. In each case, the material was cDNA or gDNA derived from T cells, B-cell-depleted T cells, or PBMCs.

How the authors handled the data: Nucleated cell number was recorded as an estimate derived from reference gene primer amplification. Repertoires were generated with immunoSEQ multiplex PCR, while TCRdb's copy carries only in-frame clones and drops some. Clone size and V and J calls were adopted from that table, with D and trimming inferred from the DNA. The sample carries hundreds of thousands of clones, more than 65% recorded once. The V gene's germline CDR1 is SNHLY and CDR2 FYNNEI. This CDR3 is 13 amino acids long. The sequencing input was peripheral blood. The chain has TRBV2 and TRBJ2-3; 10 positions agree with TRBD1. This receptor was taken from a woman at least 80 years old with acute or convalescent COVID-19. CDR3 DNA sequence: TGTGGTTCGGGACAGGGGTTAGCAGATACGCAGTATTTT. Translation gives CGSGQGLADTQYF.